One and the same sample provided the 26 T cell receptor beta chains below, sequenced in a study of lymphopenia after photon versus proton radiotherapy. Profiled with immunoSEQ multiplex PCR; TCRdb holds only in-frame clones, not every one. Of about 18,000 clones listed, around 84% are singletons. Sequences were derived from peripheral blood, sampled from a patient treated with proton-based radiotherapy. Receptors originate from a man aged 70 or older with pancreatic cancer.

The genes are TRBV9 and TRBJ2-7; tentative D call: TRBD1 (6 bases). The V and J ends lost 4 bases and 6 bases respectively, with 26 bases between them. This CDR3 has 17 amino acids. The germline gives CDR1 SGDLS, CDR2 YYNGEE. CDR3 loop: CASSPQGSRGRGVEQYF. The CDR3 DNA sequence: TGTGCCAGCAGCCCGCAAGGGAGCAGGGGCCGGGGAGTCGAGCAGTACTTC.

This clone has just a few counts. V and J are TRBV12-5 and TRBJ2-7; no definite D call. Deletions cut 6 bases from V and 1 base from J, with 13 bases between. The CDR3 spans 14 residues. The germline V gene encodes CDR1 LGHNT and CDR2 FRNRAP. The CDR3 DNA reads TGTGCTAGTGGCCACCCAACTACTTCCTACGAGCAGTACTTC. It specifies CASGHPTTSYEQYF.

This chain joins TRBV9 and TRBJ1-1, with unresolved D. CDR3 length: 14 amino acids. Germline CDR1 reads SGDLS; CDR2 reads YYNGEE. V lost 4 bases and J 5 bases, leaving 15 bases between the germline ends. Here the CDR3 reads CASSSRTSGTEAFF. The CDR3 region has the DNA TGTGCCAGCAGCAGCCGGACCTCGGGGACTGAAGCTTTCTTT.

This clone has a single count. V gene TRBV28 combines with J gene TRBJ2-7; D possibly corresponds to TRBD1 (5 bases). The CDR3 totals 12 residues. CDR1 is MDHEN, CDR2 SYDVKM, per germline. The DNA for the CDR3 is TGTGCAACAGGATTCGGCCTCAGTGAGCAGTACTTC. Its protein product is CATGFGLSEQYF.

The chain's CDR3 is CAWSVGREDEQFF. CDR3 nucleotide sequence: TGTGCCTGGAGTGTGGGCAGGGAGGACGAGCAGTTCTTC. The gene calls are TRBV30 and TRBJ2-1; possible D gene TRBD2, 6 bases. CDR3 length: 13 amino acids. The V end was cut by 0 bases, the J end by 10 bases, with 13 bases between. Germline CDR1 reads GTSNPN; CDR2 reads SVGIG (reference sequence).

This chain uses TRBV2 with TRBJ2-5, with 8 bases aligning to TRBD2. V shed 7 bases, J shed 4 bases, and the junction held 5 bases outside the gene matches. Germline assignment: CDR1 SNHLY and CDR2 FYNNEI. The CDR3 extends over 13 amino acids. The CDR3 sequence is CASTSAGVETQYF. The CDR3 DNA is TGTGCCAGCACATCAGCGGGGGTAGAGACCCAGTACTTC.

The rearrangement joins TRBV7-6 to TRBJ1-3; D is unresolved. Germline loops: CDR1 SGHVS, CDR2 FNYEAQ. Trimming shortened V by 5 bases and J by 3 bases, and 14 bases separated the two germline ends. The CDR3 totals 15 residues. CDR3 bases: TGTGCCAGCAGCCGAAACCCAGGAGATGGAAACACCATATATTTT. Its translation is CASSRNPGDGNTIYF.

This chain uses TRBV11-3 with TRBJ2-1; maybe TRBD1 (5 bases). The CDR3 length is 12 residues. Trimming cost V 2 bases and J 8 bases, with 7 bases left between them. Germline V CDR1 and CDR2: SGHNT, YENEEA. CDR3 amino acids: CASSLQGHEQFF. For the CDR3, the DNA is TGTGCCAGCAGCTTACAGGGCCATGAGCAGTTCTTC.

The chain uses TRBV5-1 and TRBJ2-3; D gene unclear. This CDR3 contains 16 residues. Germline V gene sequence: CDR1 SGHRS, CDR2 YFSETQ. V was shortened by 0 bases and J by 0 bases, with 11 bases between the two germline ends. The CDR3 coding sequence is TGCGCCAGCAGCTTGGACGGAGACCCTAGCACAGATACGCAGTATTTT. It is translated as CASSLDGDPSTDTQYF.

This clone was found once. The rearrangement uses TRBV6-5 and TRBJ2-7, with D uncertain. Trimming removed 5 bases at V and 2 bases at J, with 7 bases between. CDR1 is MNHEY, CDR2 SVGAGI, per germline. CDR3 size: 12 residues. The CDR3 sequence: CASSRDTYEQYF. The CDR3 DNA reads as TGTGCCAGCAGTCGAGACACCTACGAGCAGTACTTC.

This clone was recorded a few times. The chain employs TRBV19 and TRBJ1-1, with D perhaps matching TRBD1 (5 bases). The germline V and J ends were trimmed by 4 bases and 0 bases, with 12 bases remaining between them. The germline V gene has CDR1 LNHDA and CDR2 SQIVND (reference sequence). The CDR3 runs 15 residues. Here the CDR3 reads CASSKRTSMNTEAFF. DNA of the CDR3: TGTGCCAGTAGTAAGAGGACATCTATGAACACTGAAGCTTTCTTT.

CDR3 bases: TGTGCCACGTACGGGACAGGGCACTCTGGAAACACCATATATTTT. Amino acid sequence: CATYGTGHSGNTIYF. The chain combines TRBV6-5 with TRBJ1-3, with 9 bases matching TRBD1. CDR3 length equals 15 residues. J was trimmed by 0 bases and V by 10 bases; bases with no gene match: 7. Germline V gene data show CDR1 as MNHEY and CDR2 as SVGAGI.

The chain recombines TRBV4-2 with TRBJ2-7; tentatively, D is TRBD1 (6 bases). The CDR3 consists of 15 residues. Germline lookup yields CDR1 LGHNA and CDR2 YNFKEQ. Trimming stripped 5 bases from V and 5 bases from J, with 19 bases between. CDR3 sequence reads: CASSLGPRGVDEQYF. The CDR3 nucleotides read TGTGCCAGCAGCTTAGGGCCCAGGGGAGTCGACGAGCAGTACTTC.

V is TRBV29-1 and J is TRBJ1-2, with 10 bases aligning to TRBD1. CDR1 and CDR2 (germline): SQVTM, ANQGSEA. The V segment lost 6 bases and the J segment 4 bases; nucleotides outside the gene matches: 11. The CDR3 runs to 15 residues. The CDR3: CSVAKTGTGAYGYTF. The CDR3 DNA follows: TGCAGCGTCGCCAAAACCGGGACAGGGGCCTATGGCTACACCTTC.

The genes are TRBV5-4 and TRBJ2-1; no definite D call. V shed 0 bases and J shed 9 bases, with 7 bases lying between them. The CDR3 has 12 amino acids. Germline assignment: CDR1 SGHNT and CDR2 YYREEE (reference sequence). The CDR3 DNA follows: TGTGCCAGCAGCTTGGGAGCCGGTGAGCAGTTCTTC. Protein: CASSLGAGEQFF.

The gene calls are TRBV18 and TRBJ1-1, with D perhaps matching TRBD1 (6 bases). With 5 bases removed from V and 1 base from J, the gap between germline ends came to 11 bases. Germline V gives CDR1 KGHSH, CDR2 LQKENI. This CDR3 has 14 residues. CDR3 region: CASSGTGTNTEAFF. CDR3 DNA: TGTGCCAGCTCAGGAACAGGGACGAACACTGAAGCTTTCTTT.

This sequence joins TRBV19 and TRBJ1-5; TRBD1 aligns across 11 bases. Germline-derived CDR1 and CDR2 are LNHDA and SQIVND (reference sequence). With V trimmed by 5 bases and J by 3 bases, 6 bases remained unmatched. The CDR3 contains 16 residues. The DNA for the CDR3 is TGTGCCAGTAGTCGAAGGACAGGGGGCTTCAATCAGCCCCAGCATTTT. Its protein product is CASSRRTGGFNQPQHF. Variable domain in full (rest from reference TRBV19 and TRBJ1-5): DGGITQSPKYLFRKEGQNVTLSCEQNLNHDAMYWYRQDPGQGLRLIYYSQIVNDFQKGDIAEGYSVSREKKESFPLTVTSAQKNPTAFYLCASSRRTGGFNQPQHFGDGTRLSIL.

V is TRBV5-1 and J is TRBJ2-1; D is unresolved. V was pared by 2 bases and J by 3 bases, with 12 bases between. Germline CDR1 reads SGHRS; CDR2 reads YFSETQ. The CDR3 totals 15 residues. CDR3 protein: CASSFGIAGYNEQFF. The CDR3 nucleotides are TGCGCCAGCAGCTTCGGTATAGCTGGCTACAATGAGCAGTTCTTC.

The chain uses TRBV29-1 and TRBJ2-1; the D is unclear. Trimming removed 4 bases at V and 5 bases at J, with 15 bases between. The CDR3 runs to 14 residues. Looked up from germline, CDR1 is SQVTM and CDR2 is ANQGSEA. Here the CDR3 reads CSVGVSVRNNEQFF. The DNA for the CDR3 is TGCAGCGTTGGAGTCAGTGTTAGGAACAATGAGCAGTTCTTC.

The J gene is TRBJ1-1, the V gene TRBV5-1; D gene ambiguous. The CDR3 consists of 15 residues. Trimming removed 3 bases at V and 4 bases at J, with 16 bases between. Germline V CDR1 and CDR2: SGHRS, YFSETQ. CDR3 protein: CASSSSTLSGTEAFF. The CDR3 bases are TGCGCCAGCAGCTCTTCGACATTGAGTGGCACTGAAGCTTTCTTT.

The chain's CDR3 is CASSLTRALIYEQYF. The CDR3 DNA is TGTGCCAGCAGCTTAACTCGAGCGTTGATCTACGAGCAGTACTTC. The V and J genes are TRBV7-3 and TRBJ2-7; D gene unclear. CDR3 size: 15 residues. Germline V CDR1 and CDR2: SGHTA, FQGTGA. The ends were cut back, 0 bases at V and 3 bases at J, with 12 bases in the middle. The whole variable domain, remainder taken from reference TRBV7-3 and TRBJ2-7, is GAGVSQTPSNKVTEKGKYVELRCDPISGHTALYWYRQSLGQGPEFLIYFQGTGAADDSGLPNDRFFAVRPEGSVSTLKIQRTERGDSAVYLCASSLTRALIYEQYFGPGTRLTVT.

The rearrangement uses TRBV6-6 and TRBJ1-4; possible D gene TRBD1, 6 bases. Trimming shortened V by 0 bases and J by 7 bases, and 9 bases separated the two germline ends. The germline V gene encodes CDR1 MNHNY and CDR2 SVGAGI (reference sequence). The CDR3 is 14 amino acids. This chain's CDR3 is CASSYSRGGEKLFF. The CDR3 region has the DNA TGTGCCAGCAGTTACTCCAGAGGGGGTGAAAAACTGTTTTTT.

A note on this clone: Within the sample, other DNA sequences also encode this same CDR3. The rearrangement links TRBV13 to TRBJ1-5, with D perhaps matching TRBD1 (5 bases). From germline, CDR1 is PRHDT and CDR2 FYEKMQ (reference sequence). The CDR3 is 15 residues long. Trimming cost V 0 bases and J 4 bases, with 10 bases left between them. The CDR3: CASSLGGPGNQPQHF. In DNA, the CDR3 is TGTGCCAGCAGCTTAGGGGGGCCAGGTAATCAGCCCCAGCATTTT.

The CDR3 is CASSTGPPGNQPQHF. The CDR3, as DNA: TGTGCCAGCAGTACAGGGCCCCCTGGTAATCAGCCCCAGCATTTT. This chain connects TRBV2 to TRBJ1-5; weak D call: TRBD1 (6 bases). CDR1 is SNHLY, CDR2 FYNNEI, per germline. This CDR3 is built from 15 residues. Trimming removed 5 bases at V and 4 bases at J, with 15 bases between.

The chain is built from TRBV29-1 and TRBJ2-7, with unresolved D. The germline V gene encodes CDR1 SQVTM and CDR2 ANQGSEA. The CDR3 is made up of 13 amino acids. Trimming stripped 6 bases from V and 1 base from J, with 13 bases between. Written as DNA, the CDR3 is TGCAGCGTATTCGACTCAAATTCCTACGAGCAGTACTTC. It specifies CSVFDSNSYEQYF.

This sequence joins TRBV21-1 and TRBJ2-3; no DNA check was done on the table's D call, TRBD1. TRBV21-1 represents a pseudogene. The CDR3 has 15 residues. DNA for the CDR3: TGTGCCAGCTTCAAGGGACAGGGGGGGTCAGATACGCAGTATTTT. Amino acid sequence: CASFKGQGGSDTQYF.